These 28 T cell receptor beta chains were sequenced from one sample in a study of technical replicates of blood from a handful of donors. Profiled with immunoSEQ multiplex PCR; TCRdb holds only in-frame clones, not every one. The sample holds roughly 80,000 clones; roughly 90% are singletons and the top ten take 0.25%. Sequencing used T cells isolated from PBMCs. These receptors were obtained from a human donor in good health.

The chain carries TRBV18 and TRBJ2-1; TRBD2 might be the D (6 bases). V was clipped by 3 bases and J by 10 bases, with 19 bases between them. The germline V gene encodes CDR1 KGHSH and CDR2 LQKENI. The CDR3 runs to 15 residues. The CDR3 protein is CASSPILVLEGEQFF. CDR3 in DNA: TGTGCCAGCTCACCGATACTAGTTCTGGAGGGCGAGCAGTTCTTC.

A single count supports this clone. The chain uses TRBV9 and TRBJ2-5; 7 nucleotides align to TRBD1. CDR1 SGDLS and CDR2 YYNGEE come from the germline V gene. The CDR3 spans 15 residues. V lost 4 bases, J lost 4 bases, and 10 bases stayed unmatched. CDR3 nucleotide sequence: TGTGCCAGCAGCTCGAATACAGGGGACCGAGAGACCCAGTACTTC. Encoded protein: CASSSNTGDRETQYF. Using reference TRBV9 and TRBJ2-5 for the parts outside the CDR3, the full variable domain is DSGVTQTPKHLITATGQRVTLRCSPRSGDLSVYWYQQSLDQGLQFLIQYYNGEERAKGNILERFSAQQFPDLHSELNLSSLELGDSALYFCASSSNTGDRETQYFGPGTRLLVL.

V is TRBV7-2 and J is TRBJ2-7; 11 bases are a match to TRBD1. Germline CDR1 and CDR2: SGHTA and FQGNSA. The CDR3 is 15 amino acids. V shed 4 bases, J shed 0 bases, and the junction held 2 bases outside the gene matches. DNA of the CDR3: TGTGCCAGCAGCTGGGACAGGGGGAGCTCCTACGAGCAGTACTTC. Translating gives CASSWDRGSSYEQYF. The full variable domain, rest sourced from reference TRBV7-2 and TRBJ2-7, is GAGVSQSPSNKVTEKGKDVELRCDPISGHTALYWYRQSLGQGLEFLIYFQGNSAPDKSGLPSDRFSAERTGGSVSTLTIQRTQQEDSAVYLCASSWDRGSSYEQYFGPGTRLTVT.

V usage is TRBV19 and J usage is TRBJ2-1, with TRBD2 as a possible D gene (5 bases). V was clipped by 5 bases and J by 0 bases, with 11 bases between them. There are 15 residues in the CDR3. Germline loops: CDR1 LNHDA, CDR2 SQIVND (reference sequence). The CDR3 DNA is TGTGCCAGTAGTCCTAGCTTCTACTCCTACAATGAGCAGTTCTTC. Translating gives CASSPSFYSYNEQFF.

In this sample, this clone turned up once. The chain combines TRBV30 with TRBJ1-2; 9 nucleotides agree with TRBD1. From germline, CDR1 is GTSNPN and CDR2 SVGIG (reference sequence). This CDR3 region has 16 residues. Trimming cost V 0 bases and J 5 bases; bases outside gene matches: 10. CDR3 region: CAWSVRATGGLYGYTF. The CDR3 DNA follows: TGTGCCTGGAGTGTAAGGGCGACAGGGGGATTGTATGGCTACACCTTC.

This clone came up a few times. The V gene is TRBV11-2, the J gene TRBJ2-1; the match to TRBD2 covers 7 bases. V dropped 5 bases and J dropped 6; count of bases not matched to a gene: 4. This CDR3 has 13 residues. Germline CDR1 and CDR2: SGHAT and FQNNGV. The CDR3 sequence: CASSPGTINEQFF. As DNA, the CDR3 is TGTGCCAGCAGCCCCGGGACTATCAATGAGCAGTTCTTC. Full variable domain (rest looked up from reference TRBV11-2 and TRBJ2-1): EAGVAQSPRYKIIEKRQSVAFWCNPISGHATLYWYQQILGQGPKLLIQFQNNGVVDDSQLPKDRFSAERLKGVDSTLKIQPAKLEDSAVYLCASSPGTINEQFFGPGTRLTVL.

V and J are TRBV11-2 and TRBJ2-7, with 12 bases aligning to TRBD2. Germline V gives CDR1 SGHAT, CDR2 FQNNGV. This CDR3 is built from 15 residues. With 3 bases clipped from V and 7 bases from J, the junction kept 7 bases outside the gene matches. The CDR3 DNA follows: TGTGCCAGCAGCTTCAGACTAGCGGGAGTTGGAGAGCAGTACTTC. Its translation: CASSFRLAGVGEQYF.

V gene TRBV5-1 combines with J gene TRBJ2-3; D might be TRBD2 (5 bases). The CDR3 runs 14 residues. Germline loops: CDR1 SGHRS, CDR2 YFSETQ. Trimming left V 4 bases short and J 4 bases short, with 13 bases between. CDR3 sequence (DNA): TGCGCCAGCAGCGTCGTGTCGGAGGCAGATACGCAGTATTTT. This codes for CASSVVSEADTQYF.

Here the CDR3 reads CASSLGAGGDYGYTF. The CDR3 DNA follows: TGTGCCAGCAGCTTAGGGGCGGGAGGAGACTATGGCTACACCTTC. V usage is TRBV7-9 and J usage is TRBJ1-2; no definite D call. Per the germline V gene, CDR1 is SEHNR and CDR2 is FQNEAQ (reference sequence). Trimming took 1 base from V and 3 from J, leaving 12 bases between them. CDR3 size: 15 residues. Drawing the rest from reference TRBV7-9 and TRBJ1-2, the complete variable domain is DTGVSQNPRHKITKRGQNVTFRCDPISEHNRLYWYRQTLGQGPEFLTYFQNEAQLEKSRLLSDRFSAERPKGSFSTLEIQRTEQGDSAMYLCASSLGAGGDYGYTFGSGTRLTVV.

The rearrangement uses TRBV28 and TRBJ2-3; 7 bases agree with TRBD2. CDR3 length: 17 amino acids. Germline assignment: CDR1 MDHEN and CDR2 SYDVKM. Trimming took 3 bases from V and 4 from J; bases not matched to a gene: 13. DNA for the CDR3: TGTGCCAGCAGTTTGGGGGTGGGCGCGGGAGAGGCAGATACGCAGTATTTT. Its protein product is CASSLGVGAGEADTQYF.

The chain recombines TRBV27 with TRBJ2-3; perhaps TRBD2 as D (5 bases). The CDR3 has 16 residues. Trimming left V 7 bases short and J 3 bases short, with 20 bases between. Germline V gene sequence: CDR1 MNHEY, CDR2 SMNVEV (reference sequence). Here the CDR3 reads CASKSLTNSRTDTQYF. The CDR3 DNA reads TGTGCCAGCAAGTCCCTGACTAACTCGCGGACAGATACGCAGTATTTT.

This chain uses TRBV6-6 with TRBJ1-2, with unresolved D. V lost 3 bases and J 3 bases, leaving 11 bases between the germline ends. The CDR3 loop spans 14 amino acids. CDR1 MNHNY and CDR2 SVGAGI come from the germline V gene (reference sequence). The CDR3 protein is CASSYLLRYYGYTF. The CDR3 coding sequence is TGTGCCAGCAGTTATCTCTTACGGTACTATGGCTACACCTTC.

The V call is TRBV4-1, the J call TRBJ2-7; a weak D match, TRBD2 (5 bases). CDR3 length equals 17 residues. Germline V gene data show CDR1 as MGHRA and CDR2 as YSYEKL. Trimming cost V 1 base and J 2 bases, with 18 bases left between them. The CDR3 coding sequence is TGCGCCAGCAGCCAAGGTTTAGGACTCCGATCACCCTACGAGCAGTACTTC. Translating gives CASSQGLGLRSPYEQYF.

The chain uses TRBV5-1 and TRBJ2-2, with D tentatively TRBD1 (5 bases). CDR1 and CDR2 from the germline V gene are SGHRS and YFSETQ. V was cut by 5 bases and J by 3 bases, with 14 bases left in between. The length of the CDR3 is 15 residues. CDR3 bases: TGCGCCAGCAGTTTCGACAGTCGGGACACCGGGGAGCTGTTTTTT. This sequence encodes CASSFDSRDTGELFF.

The V gene is TRBV19, the J gene TRBJ2-5; 12 bases are a match to TRBD1. The CDR3 contains 15 residues. V lost 3 bases to trimming and J lost 5 bases; unmatched junction nucleotides: 4. Germline CDR1 LNHDA, CDR2 SQIVND (reference sequence). The CDR3 DNA reads TGTGCCAGTAGTATTTGGGACAGGGGGCTGGAGACCCAGTACTTC. Residues: CASSIWDRGLETQYF.

The gene calls are TRBV27 and TRBJ2-7; 9 bases fit TRBD2. Germline loops: CDR1 MNHEY, CDR2 SMNVEV (reference sequence). The CDR3 loop spans 16 amino acids. V was clipped by 5 bases and J by 3 bases; unmatched bases: 11. Written as DNA, the CDR3 is TGTGCCAGCAGTCCTCTGCGGGAGGGTCTAATCTACGAGCAGTACTTC. Translation gives CASSPLREGLIYEQYF.

The count of this clone is one. The chain recombines TRBV7-8 with TRBJ2-5; 8 bases are shared with TRBD2. CDR3 length: 14 amino acids. Losses at the gene ends were 4 bases for V and 5 bases for J; bases not matched to a gene: 6. CDR1 and CDR2 (germline): SGHVS, FQNEAQ. CDR3 protein: CASSSGLAMETQYF. The CDR3 DNA reads as TGTGCCAGCAGCTCCGGACTAGCTATGGAGACCCAGTACTTC.

The rearrangement uses TRBV11-3 and TRBJ2-1, with 7 bases matching TRBD1. J gave up 4 bases and V 3 bases, and 6 bases lay outside the gene matches. This CDR3 spans 15 amino acids. Per germline, CDR1 SGHNT and CDR2 YENEEA. DNA for the CDR3: TGTGCCAGCAGCTTCGGACAGGTGACATACAATGAGCAGTTCTTC. It translates to CASSFGQVTYNEQFF.

The V and J genes are TRBV6-6 and TRBJ2-7, with 10 bases identical to TRBD2. The CDR3 runs 16 residues. Germline CDR1 MNHNY, CDR2 SVGAGI (reference sequence). The trim removed 0 bases at V and 5 bases at J, leaving 7 bases unmatched. This chain's CDR3 is CASSYSLSGRDHEQYF. The CDR3 DNA reads TGTGCCAGCAGTTACTCGCTCAGCGGGAGGGACCACGAGCAGTACTTC.

The chain has TRBV4-1 and TRBJ2-7; TRBD2 agrees at 11 bases. Trimming took 0 bases from V and 12 from J; bases not matched to a gene: 10. Germline V gene data show CDR1 as MGHRA and CDR2 as YSYEKL. The CDR3 runs to 15 residues. The CDR3 DNA reads as TGCGCCAGCAGCCAAGACTTGACTAGCGGGGCCCTTTTGTACTTC. This gives the protein CASSQDLTSGALLYF.

This chain links TRBV6-5 with TRBJ2-7; a possible D gene is TRBD1 (6 bases). This CDR3 comprises 14 residues. Germline assignment: CDR1 MNHEY and CDR2 SVGAGI. V was shortened by 2 bases and J by 4 bases, with 12 bases between the two germline ends. The CDR3 reads CASSYSLGGYEQYF. The DNA for the CDR3 is TGTGCCAGCAGTTACAGTTTAGGGGGTTACGAGCAGTACTTC.

J is TRBJ1-5 and V is TRBV2; 9 positions match TRBD1. The germline CDR1 and CDR2 sequences are SNHLY and FYNNEI. The ends lost 4 bases at V and 5 bases at J; junction bases unmatched: 3. This CDR3 is 14 amino acids long. The CDR3 nucleotides are TGTGCCAGCAGTGTCGGGACAGGGTATCAGCCCCAGCATTTT. Amino acid sequence: CASSVGTGYQPQHF. Together with reference TRBV2 and TRBJ1-5, the CDR3 gives the full variable domain: EPEVTQTPSHQVTQMGQEVILRCVPISNHLYFYWYRQILGQKVEFLVSFYNNEISEKSEIFDDQFSVERPDGSNFTLKIRSTKLEDSAMYFCASSVGTGYQPQHFGDGTRLSIL.

The CDR3 loop reads CASSLRAGELFF. CDR3 bases: TGTGCCAGCAGCTTACGAGCCGGGGAGCTGTTTTTT. V and J are TRBV7-9 and TRBJ2-2, with unresolved D. The V end lost 2 bases, the J end lost 6 bases, and 4 bases lay between the germline ends. In germline, CDR1 is SEHNR, CDR2 FQNEAQ (reference sequence). CDR3 length equals 12 residues.

J is TRBJ2-2 and V is TRBV27; TRBD1 aligns across 8 bases. Per germline, CDR1 MNHEY and CDR2 SMNVEV (reference sequence). V lost 3 bases and J lost 1; bases outside the gene matches: 4. This CDR3 has 16 amino acids. The CDR3 nucleotides read TGTGCCAGCAGTTTCCGGGACAGGCTGAACACCGGGGAGCTGTTTTTT. Amino acids: CASSFRDRLNTGELFF.

V gene TRBV7-2 combines with J gene TRBJ2-3, with 12 bases that match TRBD1. CDR3 length equals 18 residues. V was pared by 3 bases and J by 5 bases, with 12 bases of the junction left unmatched. Germline loops: CDR1 SGHTA, CDR2 FQGNSA. CDR3 nucleotides: TGTGCCAGCAGCTTGCCCGGGACAGGGGGCGCCCCGTTAGATACGCAGTATTTT. Translation: CASSLPGTGGAPLDTQYF.

The chain couples TRBV7-2 to TRBJ1-1, with 7 bases fitting TRBD1. The length of the CDR3 is 15 residues. Germline-derived CDR1 and CDR2 are SGHTA and FQGNSA. V shed 6 bases, J shed 4 bases, and the junction held 11 bases outside the gene matches. CDR3 DNA: TGTGCCAGCAGTCTAGTGGGGACAGAGGTCACTGAAGCTTTCTTT. It is translated as CASSLVGTEVTEAFF.

The CDR3 sequence: CASSEAGGYNEQFF. CDR3 nucleotides: TGTGCCAGCAGTGAGGCGGGAGGATACAATGAGCAGTTCTTC. V is TRBV25-1 and J is TRBJ2-1; the match to TRBD2 covers 8 bases. J lost 4 bases, V lost 3 bases, and 2 bases had no gene match. The CDR3 runs 14 residues. The germline V gene encodes CDR1 MGHDK and CDR2 SYGVNS.

V is TRBV6-6 and J is TRBJ2-1, with D possibly TRBD2 on 6 matching bases. This CDR3 region has 14 residues. V was pared by 6 bases and J by 9 bases, with 18 bases between. Germline V gives CDR1 MNHNY, CDR2 SVGAGI (reference sequence). This CDR3 reads CASSPTVGGSEQFF. Here the CDR3 DNA reads TGTGCCAGCAGCCCTACGGTTGGGGGGAGTGAGCAGTTCTTC.